Listed below are T cell receptor beta chains from one sample, sequenced in a study of T-cell memory formation after mild COVID-19. One entry per CDR3 protein, called by TCRdb with MiXCR from the 5' RACE reads. The sample consists of around 400,000 distinct CDR3 sequences, approximately 24% of them appearing once. Source material: PBMCs or a T cell subset sorted from them (not recorded which). Receptors originate from an adult woman who had mild COVID-19 (a few samples of this study predate the infection). Cell type and time point are not known. Each CDR3 is given with its conserved first and last residue. D genes are given only for firm matches. The size of a clone is reported for some rows only, either as once, few or many, or as a class for expanded clones.

D,size,J,V,DNA,CDR3
-,few,TRBJ1-2,TRBV2,TGTGCCAGCAGTGGACACTATGGCTACACCTTC,CASSGHYGYTF
-,many,TRBJ2-1,TRBV6-2/TRBV6-3,TGTGCCAGCAGTAACCCGGGACCGAGCTCCTACAATGAGCAGTTCTTC,CASSNPGPSSYNEQFF
TRBD2,-,TRBJ2-1,TRBV11-2,TGTGCCAGCAGCGAACCCAACTCACTAGCGGGTCTCAGTCCCGATGAGCAGTTCTTC,CASSEPNSLAGLSPDEQFF
TRBD2,few,TRBJ2-3,TRBV7-2,TGTGCCAGCAGCCTTAAACCGGGACTAGCGGGGGCGAGCACAGATACGCAGTATTTT,CASSLKPGLAGASTDTQYF
-,-,TRBJ1-2,TRBV5-6,TGTGCCAGCATTGGGGACTATGGCTACACCTTC,CASIGDYGYTF
-,-,TRBJ1-2,TRBV6-5,TGTGCCAGCAGTTACTCGATGGCCTCTGGCTACACCTTC,CASSYSMASGYTF
-,-,TRBJ2-3,TRBV3-1,TGTGCCAGCAGCCAAGATTACGGGGCAGGCACAGATACGCAGTATTTT,CASSQDYGAGTDTQYF
-,few,TRBJ1-5,TRBV6-1,TGTGCCAGCAGTGACGGAGTCAATCAGCCCCAGCATTTT,CASSDGVNQPQHF
TRBD1,few,TRBJ2-7,TRBV5-5,TGTGCCAGCAGCGGGACAGGGGGCTTTAACGAGCAGTACTTC,CASSGTGGFNEQYF
-,few,TRBJ1-5,TRBV20-1,TGCAGTGCCATGATAGGGGTTGGGCAGCCCCAGCATTTT,CSAMIGVGQPQHF
-,-,TRBJ2-7,TRBV10-3,TGTGCCATCAGTCATGACAGGCCAGAGCAGTACTTC,CAISHDRPEQYF
-,few,TRBJ1-1,TRBV27,TGTGCCAGCAGTCCGCCGACAGGTCTCATGAACACTGAAGCTTTCTTT,CASSPPTGLMNTEAFF
TRBD2,-,TRBJ2-3,TRBV20-1,TGCAGTGCTAGAGGATTTAGCGGGACCCCGAGCACAGATACGCAGTATTTT,CSARGFSGTPSTDTQYF
-,-,TRBJ2-3,TRBV7-9,TGTGCCAGCAGCTTATTCGGCCCAGATACGCAGTATTTT,CASSLFGPDTQYF
-,-,TRBJ1-2,TRBV20-1,TGCAGTGCTACTGACAGCAACTATGGCTACACCTTC,CSATDSNYGYTF
-,many,TRBJ2-1,TRBV12-3/TRBV12-4,TGTGCCAGCAGTTTGGGGACTTCTCACAATGAGCAGTTCTTC,CASSLGTSHNEQFF
-,few,TRBJ2-7,TRBV10-2,TGCGCCAGCAGGTCCACAGGGAACGAGCAGTACTTC,CASRSTGNEQYF
TRBD1,-,TRBJ1-1,TRBV12-3/TRBV12-4,TGTGCCAGCAGTTCCGGACAGGGGGAAGCTTTCTTT,CASSSGQGEAFF
TRBD1,-,TRBJ1-1,TRBV5-1,TGCGCCAGCAGCGCGGGACAGGGGGGATTGAACACTGAAGCTTTCTTT,CASSAGQGGLNTEAFF
-,-,TRBJ1-1,TRBV6-5,TGTGCCAGCAGTTACCGGACCCCAGGGGAAGCTTTCTTT,CASSYRTPGEAFF
-,-,TRBJ2-2,TRBV2,TGTGCCAGCAGTGATCGAATGTCCGGGGAGCTGTTTTTT,CASSDRMSGELFF
-,-,TRBJ2-7,TRBV4-1,TGCGCCAGCAGCCTACAAGGTTTTGGGAACGAGCAGTACTTC,CASSLQGFGNEQYF
-,-,TRBJ2-3,TRBV18,TGTGCCAGCTCCCCAGGGGCCGAGACAGATACGCAGTATTTT,CASSPGAETDTQYF
-,few,TRBJ2-3,TRBV5-1,TGCGCCAGCAGCTTGGGTTCAGGATTTACAGATACGCAGTATTTT,CASSLGSGFTDTQYF
TRBD1,-,TRBJ2-7,TRBV11-3,TGTGCCAGCAGTTTTGACAGGGACCGTCTCCTGGAGGACGAGCAGTACTTC,CASSFDRDRLLEDEQYF
TRBD2,-,TRBJ2-3,TRBV14,TGTGCCAGCAGCCCCGGGACTATAGGGGGCACAGATACGCAGTATTTT,CASSPGTIGGTDTQYF
-,-,TRBJ1-1,TRBV12-3/TRBV12-4,TGTGCCAGCAGCTACCAAGGGGGCACTGAAGCTTTCTTT,CASSYQGGTEAFF
-,few,TRBJ2-3,TRBV24-1,TGTGCCACCAGTGATCCTACTTCCTCACCTAGCACAGATACGCAGTATTTT,CATSDPTSSPSTDTQYF
-,-,TRBJ2-5,TRBV5-1,TGCGCCAGCAGCTTGGTAGGTGGGGTCAGGGAGACCCAGTACTTC,CASSLVGGVRETQYF
-,few,TRBJ1-3,TRBV6-6,TGTGCCAGCAGCGCCGGGACCGGTTACACCATATATTTT,CASSAGTGYTIYF
-,-,TRBJ1-1,TRBV4-1,TGCGCCAGCAGCCAAGAGACGGGTATCGGCACTGAAGCTTTCTTT,CASSQETGIGTEAFF
-,-,TRBJ1-3,TRBV15,TGTGCCACCAGCAGAGCGCCAGGGATCTCTGGAAACACCATATATTTT,CATSRAPGISGNTIYF
TRBD2,-,TRBJ2-2,TRBV6-1,TGTGCCTTAACTAGCGGAGCATCGAACACCGGGGAGCTGTTTTTT,CALTSGASNTGELFF
TRBD1,few,TRBJ1-1,TRBV5-1,TGCGCCAGCAGCGCGGGGACAGGAAGGAACACTGAAGCTTTCTTT,CASSAGTGRNTEAFF
-,-,TRBJ1-1,TRBV5-6,TGTGCCAGCAGCTGGGGGGGACTGGGGAACACTGAAGCTTTCTTT,CASSWGGLGNTEAFF